This record looks at one T cell receptor beta chain sequence and its context. Its antigen is unknown. The data are from a study of T cells in Graves' hyperthyroidism and ophthalmopathy. Lactation, pregnancy, other autoimmune disease or uncontrolled infection led to exclusion of patients. The CDR3 has 15 residues. Germline CDR1 is SGHAT and CDR2 is FQNNGV. Trimming cost V 1 base and J 6 bases, with 15 bases left between them. Study-level points and caveats: Ophthalmopathy got predicted by the model a median 6.5 months before its onset.

RNA transcripts gave rise to amplified TCR beta CDR3 regions. HTBI primers drove first-round RT-PCR of the TCR CDR3. TCRdb passed the multiplex PCR reads through MiXCR, listing each CDR3 protein once. The table includes more than 500,000 distinct CDR3 sequences, 40% to 50% detected once. The sample taken for sequencing was peripheral blood or thyroid tissue (not recorded which). The TCR originated in an adult woman with Graves' disease, either hyperthyroidism or ophthalmopathy (not recorded which). The chain has TRBV11-2 and TRBJ1-1; no definite D call. The CDR3 DNA sequence: TGTGCCAGCAGCTTAGCCACGGGCCCAGGCTCTGAAGCTTTCTTT. It codes for CASSLATGPGSEAFF.